Here is one TCR beta chain with its context. What this receptor recognizes is not known. There are no base qualities to consult, and no much larger clone falls within one base. TCR CDR3 regions were amplified from genomic DNA by multiplex PCR using the deep immunoSEQ assay. Genomic DNA extracted from each cell subset was distributed evenly over all wells of several immunoSEQ 96-well plates, and each plate served as one replicate. For sorted subsets, around 200 ng genomic DNA, equal to some 28,000 T cell genomes, was loaded into each replicate PCR. Purified libraries were measured with a Qubit 3.0 fluorometer, size-checked on a Bioanalyzer 2100, and measured again with the KAPA Library Quantification kit. Each immunoSEQ 96-well plate was sequenced on its own single-read 150-cycle Illumina NextSeq 550 flow cell. The authors' pipeline ran thus. Because the immunoSEQ output included only junctional sequences and no quality scores, the filtering could not be the same as the filtering used for full-length reads. To assign V/J genes and CDR3, sequences were annotated using PyIR, a Python wrapper for IgBLAST v1.9, with IMGT germline references. Reads were removed for weak V/J assignments (E-value above 1e-6), missing CDR3, stop codons, out-of-frame junctions, or ambiguous translated residues. A V3J clonotype was defined by an identical inferred V gene, J gene, and CDR3 amino acid sequence. Percentage overlap between repertoires was computed as shared unique clonotypes divided by the size of the smaller repertoire. Three approaches were used to assess repertoire richness: RTK rarefaction, the Chao1 estimator, and Recon v2.1 estimates of unobserved clonotypes. OLGA was used to compute generation probabilities for all TCRbeta clonotypes that the gDNA method yielded from several donors. In TCRdb, the immuneACCESS table is reduced to in-frame sequences with V and J assigned. These tables do not hold every clone; where another copy was compared, an unresolved V gene accounts for under half, and the others remain unexplained. The V and J calls and clone size were taken over from that table, and D and trimming were inferred from the DNA. Present in this sample are about 2 million clones, 85% to 95% of which were seen just once. The ten largest clones take up more than 0.9% of the sample.

This sample stems from a study of shared clonotypes between healthy human individuals (dated by TCRdb to 2020 to 2022). For the wider study: A couple of women and three men aged 18 to 49 years were included in the cohort. Each donor's leukapheresis produced roughly between roughly 0.94 and 9.5 billion PBMCs. Libraries were prepared and TCR repertoires were sequenced by different laboratories using diverse techniques, in order to increase sequencing depth and limit assay-specific biases. To estimate repertoire size and how much clonotype sharing occurs between individuals, the study deeply sequenced the blood TCR repertoires of several healthy adults. For each donor, three plates each were used for CD4 naive and CD4 memory, two plates were used for CD8 naive, and one plate was used for CD8 memory.

CD8 naive samples were obtained by positive selection for CCR7 among CD45RO-negative cells, yielding a CD45RA+CCR7+ population from which TemRA cells were excluded. The donors were healthy, HIV-negative adults with no recently reported acute infections or vaccinations. Every donor was a Caucasian adult residing in Nashville, Tennessee, USA. Blood was collected by leukapheresis, and PBMCs were isolated by Ficoll-Histopaque density gradient centrifugation and then cryopreserved in liquid nitrogen vapor phase. Analytical flow cytometry was used to check the purity and quantity of every magnetically sorted T cell population. From each sorted fraction, genomic DNA was isolated and quantified by UV absorbance on a Nanodrop 2000c. Here is what the overall study found, with its caveats: When four donors were compared, the shared fraction of clonotypes was 5% to 6.5% for naive CD4, roughly 3.3% for naive CD8, about 2.5% for memory CD4, and approximately 0.4% for memory CD8. Based on pairwise subsampling, the degree of clonotype sharing among donors was expected to be affected by sequencing depth. Because the study included a small number of donors, the genetic and exposure-history diversity represented was limited. Rarefaction of sorted-subset datasets indicated incomplete sequencing despite the large sequencing depth. Sampling was restricted to blood, and TCR repertoires in tissues likely differ from the TCR repertoires found in blood. Larger estimated clonotype richness was generally found for naive subsets than for memory subsets. Higher generation probabilities were observed for clonotypes shared by all four sorted-subset donors than for non-shared clonotypes.

V loses 0 bases of germline sequence and J loses 2 bases, and the interval between the two ends is 17 bases. The germline V gene supplies CDR1 LGHNA and CDR2 YSLEER. The CDR3 goes from the cysteine to the phenylalanine over 18 residues. Here the CDR3 DNA is all that survives: 54 bases in frame from base 1. The sample taken for sequencing was naive CD8+ T cells sorted from blood. The cell subset or site label, read with the paper, signifies: CD45RA+CCR7+. The chain was built from TRBV4-3 and TRBJ2-1; the D gene is not confidently resolved. The clonotype originates from a man between 18 and 29 years old in good health. The CDR3 sequence is CASSQDFSAPYPYNEQFF. DNA sequence: TGCGCCAGCAGCCAAGATTTCTCGGCCCCCTACCCCTACAATGAGCAGTTCTTC.